Here is one TCR beta chain with its context. This clone has just a few counts. Its recognized antigen is unknown. No base quality information exists; no much larger clone differs at one position. This sample was included in a study of sequential checkpoint blockade in melanoma (dated by TCRdb to between 2017 and 2020). Some background on the complete study: Patients were randomized 1:1 to first-line nivolumab followed by ipilimumab (arm A) or ipilimumab followed by nivolumab (arm B). The same lesion was the source of roughly 80% of the matched pre- and post-treatment tumor biopsy pairs. Maintenance nivolumab came after each of the two trial sequences. Matched tumor biopsies were taken from over 20 patients before treatment and at week 13, after single-agent nivolumab (arm A) or ipilimumab (arm B). DNA from 75 to 100 melanoma tumor samples collected before treatment underwent TCRbeta immunosequencing. General conclusions and limits of the study: Tumor T-cell fraction and clonality were correlated with PD-L1 staining and CD8+ T-cell counts, but not with mutational load. Small sample sizes and reduced statistical power limited the analyses of tumor T-cell fraction within each arm. The response-prediction model combining TCR metrics and mutation burden needs validation in larger, independent patient cohorts. In the nivolumab-first arm (arm A), an association was found between pretreatment tumor TIL clonality and response (P = .04). Patients whose tumor T-cell fraction and clonality increased by week 13 were about 30 times more likely to achieve clinical benefit.

According to the germline V gene, CDR1 reads MDHEN and CDR2 reads SYDVKM. V drops 5 bases and J drops 4 bases, leaving 3 bases in between. The CDR3 holds 12 amino acids from the cysteine to the phenylalanine. Left in the record is the CDR3 DNA by itself, 36 bases read in frame from the first base. The treatment or condition label for this specimen denotes: randomized to nivolumab then ipilimumab (arm A) or the reverse (arm B). No trial patient had received prior DNA-damaging chemotherapy. The samples were obtained from melanoma patients enrolled in CheckMate 064, an open-label, randomized phase II trial testing sequential checkpoint blockade. Tumor TCR sequencing used genomic DNA from formalin-fixed paraffin-embedded (FFPE) tissue samples. The immunoSEQ Assay was used to immunosequence TCRbeta CDR3 regions from genomic DNA. Prior to high-throughput sequencing, genomic DNA was amplified by bias-controlled multiplex PCR. The published analysis was carried out like this. To quantify the absolute abundance of each unique TCRbeta CDR3 region, the sequences were collapsed and filtered. Clonality, defined as 1 minus Pielou's evenness, was calculated using only productive rearrangements. Tumor T-cell fraction was calculated by normalizing TCRbeta template counts to the amount of usable DNA, which was estimated from several housekeeping genes. Clones with significantly greater frequencies in on-treatment versus baseline samples were identified using a previously published method. TCRdb retrieved this table from immuneACCESS and kept in-frame rearrangements only. Not all clones are present; in checked studies, unresolved V genes account for under half, and no reason is known for the remainder. V and J calls and clone size are copied from that table; D and trimming were computed from the DNA. The sample table records about 12,000 clones; roughly 24% of these occur just once. Approximately 19% of the sample belongs to the ten largest clones.

Sample: tumor tissue (inferred from file names), taken from a patient given nivolumab and ipilimumab in sequence. The rearranged chain carries TRBV28 and TRBJ2-6; the D gene cannot be named for sure. The receptor's source is a human donor with melanoma. The nucleotide sequence is TGTGCCAGCAGTCCCGGGGCCAACGTCCTGACTTTC. The encoded protein is CASSPGANVLTF.